One T cell receptor beta chain is described in this entry. Here immunoSEQ multiplex PCR was the method, and the copy in TCRdb shows in-frame clones only, minus some. The sample comprises fewer than 350,000 clones, nearly 90% of which are singletons, and about 1.5% rests with the top ten. The sample is drawn from a study of blood T cell repertoires in COVID-19. The CDR3 covers 11 residues. Trimming pared 4 bases from V and 2 bases from J, leaving 3 bases between. CDR1 and CDR2 (germline): LNHDA, SQIVND (reference sequence). The genes are TRBV19 and TRBJ2-7; D gene unclear. The receptor comes from a woman aged 18 to 35 with acute COVID-19. The sample consisted of PBMCs or T cells enriched from blood (not recorded which). The DNA of the CDR3 is TGTGCCAGTAGTAACACCTACGAGCAGTACTTC. Protein product: CASSNTYEQYF.